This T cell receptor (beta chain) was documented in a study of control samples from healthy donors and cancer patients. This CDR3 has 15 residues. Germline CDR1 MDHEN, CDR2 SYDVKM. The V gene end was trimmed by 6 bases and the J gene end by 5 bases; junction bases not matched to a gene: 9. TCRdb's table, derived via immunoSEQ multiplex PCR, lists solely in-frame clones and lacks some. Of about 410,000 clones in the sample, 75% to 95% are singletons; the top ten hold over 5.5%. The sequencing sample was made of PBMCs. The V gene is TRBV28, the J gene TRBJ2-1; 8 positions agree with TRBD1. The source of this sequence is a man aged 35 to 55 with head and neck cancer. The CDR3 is CASRIRGQADNEQFF. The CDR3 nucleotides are TGTGCCAGCAGAATACGGGGACAGGCTGACAATGAGCAGTTCTTC.